This T cell receptor beta chain was observed in a study of OX40 agonist ivuxolimab in advanced cancers. A single count supports this clone. TCRdb's copy holds only in-frame clones and misses some; the assay was immunoSEQ multiplex PCR. The data show some 57,000 clones, about 89% seen once. The CDR3 length is 13 residues. Losses at the gene ends were 8 bases for V and 6 bases for J; bases not matched to a gene: 5. Germline-derived CDR1 and CDR2 are MNHNY and SVGAGI (reference sequence). Sequences were derived from CD4+ or CD8+ T cells sorted from blood, sampled in a trial of the OX40 agonist ivuxolimab. This receptor was identified in an adult with an advanced solid tumor such as melanoma, head and neck, liver or kidney cancer. This chain joins TRBV6-6 and TRBJ1-5; 9 bases agree with TRBD1. Here the CDR3 DNA reads TGTGCCAGCGAAACAGGGGGCATTCAGCCCCAGCATTTT. Protein sequence: CASETGGIQPQHF.